This is a list of T cell receptor beta chains from one sample in a study of shared clonotypes between healthy human individuals. Repertoires were generated with immunoSEQ multiplex PCR, while TCRdb's copy carries only in-frame clones and drops some. The sample includes roughly 1.4 million clones, around 98.5% of them seen just once. The sequenced sample consisted of naive CD4+ T cells sorted from blood. These receptors all stem from a man aged 25 to 45 in good health. The CDR3 runs from the conserved cysteine through the conserved F or W. Fields, in order: D gene, J gene, V gene, clone size, CDR3 protein, CDR3 DNA. D genes are given only for firm matches. Not every row has a clone size; where given, it reads once, few, many or a size class.

d_gene: TRBD2
j_gene: TRBJ2-1
v_gene: TRBV5-1
abundance: .
CDR3aa: CASSLDGLAGEEQFF
CDR3nt: TGCGCCAGCAGCTTGGACGGACTAGCGGGAGAGGAGCAGTTCTTC

d_gene: .
j_gene: TRBJ2-1
v_gene: TRBV28
abundance: .
CDR3aa: CASSLLAVYEQFF
CDR3nt: TGTGCCAGCAGTTTACTAGCAGTATATGAGCAGTTCTTC

d_gene: .
j_gene: TRBJ2-3
v_gene: TRBV15
abundance: once
CDR3aa: CATSSGPPDTQYF
CDR3nt: TGTGCCACCAGCAGTGGCCCTCCAGATACGCAGTATTTT

d_gene: TRBD1
j_gene: TRBJ1-2
v_gene: TRBV30
abundance: .
CDR3aa: CAWSSQGARVYGYTF
CDR3nt: TGTGCCTGGAGCTCACAGGGGGCGCGGGTCTATGGCTACACCTTC

d_gene: .
j_gene: TRBJ2-7
v_gene: TRBV2
abundance: .
CDR3aa: CASIRQTSYEQYF
CDR3nt: TGTGCCAGCATAAGGCAGACCTCCTACGAGCAGTACTTC

d_gene: TRBD1
j_gene: TRBJ2-7
v_gene: TRBV6-5
abundance: .
CDR3aa: CASSYSYRDRTYEQYF
CDR3nt: TGTGCCAGCAGTTACTCATACCGGGACAGGACCTACGAGCAGTACTTC

d_gene: .
j_gene: TRBJ2-2
v_gene: TRBV7-3
abundance: .
CDR3aa: CASSPGDGTGELFF
CDR3nt: TGTGCCAGCAGCCCGGGTGATGGAACCGGGGAGCTGTTTTTT

d_gene: .
j_gene: TRBJ2-1
v_gene: TRBV10-1
abundance: once
CDR3aa: CASSGAWDNEQFF
CDR3nt: TGCGCCAGCAGTGGGGCATGGGACAATGAGCAGTTCTTC

d_gene: .
j_gene: TRBJ2-3
v_gene: TRBV5-1
abundance: .
CDR3aa: CASSQQGAADTQYF
CDR3nt: TGCGCCAGCAGCCAACAGGGAGCGGCAGATACGCAGTATTTT

d_gene: .
j_gene: TRBJ2-5
v_gene: TRBV7-2
abundance: .
CDR3aa: CASSFRKIQETQYF
CDR3nt: TGTGCCAGCAGCTTTCGCAAGATACAAGAGACCCAGTACTTC

d_gene: TRBD2
j_gene: TRBJ2-7
v_gene: TRBV29-1
abundance: .
CDR3aa: CSVEGDKRGGSYEQYF
CDR3nt: TGCAGCGTTGAAGGAGATAAGCGCGGGGGCTCCTACGAGCAGTACTTC

d_gene: .
j_gene: TRBJ2-7
v_gene: TRBV19
abundance: .
CDR3aa: CASSQSYEQYF
CDR3nt: TGTGCCAGTAGTCAGTCCTACGAGCAGTACTTC

d_gene: .
j_gene: TRBJ2-7
v_gene: TRBV7-9
abundance: .
CDR3aa: CASSFLSGEAEQYF
CDR3nt: TGTGCCAGCAGCTTCTTGTCAGGGGAGGCCGAGCAGTACTTC

d_gene: .
j_gene: TRBJ1-1
v_gene: TRBV9
abundance: .
CDR3aa: CASSADGAQRAFF
CDR3nt: TGTGCCAGCAGCGCTGACGGTGCTCAGAGGGCTTTCTTT

d_gene: .
j_gene: TRBJ2-6
v_gene: TRBV27
abundance: .
CDR3aa: CASSLHHLTGYSGANVLTF
CDR3nt: TGTGCCAGCAGTTTACATCACTTGACAGGTTACTCTGGGGCCAACGTCCTGACTTTC

d_gene: .
j_gene: TRBJ1-2
v_gene: TRBV10-2
abundance: .
CDR3aa: CASSVAGNGYTF
CDR3nt: TGCGCCAGCAGTGTGGCAGGGAATGGCTACACCTTC

d_gene: TRBD2
j_gene: TRBJ2-7
v_gene: TRBV6-1
abundance: .
CDR3aa: CASSVAGGAQSYEQYF
CDR3nt: TGTGCCAGCAGTGTTGCGGGAGGGGCCCAATCCTACGAGCAGTACTTC

d_gene: TRBD2
j_gene: TRBJ2-7
v_gene: TRBV7-2
abundance: .
CDR3aa: CASSSGLAGVEQYF
CDR3nt: TGTGCCAGCAGCTCGGGACTAGCGGGAGTGGAACAGTACTTC

d_gene: .
j_gene: TRBJ2-5
v_gene: TRBV18
abundance: .
CDR3aa: CASSAGRKQETQYF
CDR3nt: TGTGCCAGCTCAGCGGGACGTAAACAAGAGACCCAGTACTTC

d_gene: .
j_gene: TRBJ1-5
v_gene: TRBV9
abundance: .
CDR3aa: CASSVGQGGNQPQHF
CDR3nt: TGTGCCAGCAGCGTAGGCCAGGGTGGCAATCAGCCCCAGCATTTT

d_gene: .
j_gene: TRBJ2-1
v_gene: TRBV15
abundance: .
CDR3aa: CATSNPKRGHSLGNNEQFF
CDR3nt: TGTGCCACCAGCAACCCAAAAAGGGGTCATAGCTTGGGCAACAATGAGCAGTTCTTC

d_gene: .
j_gene: TRBJ2-2
v_gene: TRBV7-2
abundance: .
CDR3aa: CASSLDGGSPGELFF
CDR3nt: TGTGCCAGCAGCTTAGACGGGGGCTCTCCCGGGGAGCTGTTTTTT

d_gene: TRBD1
j_gene: TRBJ1-1
v_gene: TRBV2
abundance: .
CDR3aa: CASSEGQGITEAFF
CDR3nt: TGTGCCAGCAGTGAGGGACAGGGTATCACTGAAGCTTTCTTT

d_gene: .
j_gene: TRBJ2-3
v_gene: TRBV9
abundance: .
CDR3aa: CASSPGRLRTSDTQYF
CDR3nt: TGTGCCAGCAGCCCCGGACGTCTAAGAACGTCAGATACGCAGTATTTT

d_gene: .
j_gene: TRBJ1-1
v_gene: TRBV4-1
abundance: .
CDR3aa: CASSLSRVNTEAFF
CDR3nt: TGCGCCAGCAGCCTCTCCAGAGTGAACACTGAAGCTTTCTTT

d_gene: TRBD2
j_gene: TRBJ2-7
v_gene: TRBV30
abundance: .
CDR3aa: CASPGLENEQYF
CDR3nt: TGTGCCTCCCCCGGACTAGAGAACGAGCAGTACTTC

d_gene: .
j_gene: TRBJ2-6
v_gene: TRBV7-9
abundance: .
CDR3aa: CASSPHEDRILRANVLTF
CDR3nt: .

d_gene: TRBD2
j_gene: TRBJ2-7
v_gene: TRBV27
abundance: .
CDR3aa: CASSLSGTSGSRQYF
CDR3nt: TGTGCCAGCAGCCTATCCGGGACTAGCGGGAGTCGGCAGTACTTC

d_gene: TRBD1
j_gene: TRBJ1-1
v_gene: TRBV9
abundance: .
CDR3aa: CASSVVSGGTEAFF
CDR3nt: TGTGCCAGCAGCGTAGTTTCAGGGGGGACTGAAGCTTTCTTT

d_gene: .
j_gene: TRBJ2-7
v_gene: TRBV27
abundance: .
CDR3aa: CASSLLGGLTYEQYF
CDR3nt: TGTGCCAGCAGTTTATTGGGGGGGCTCACCTACGAGCAGTACTTC

d_gene: .
j_gene: TRBJ2-7
v_gene: TRBV28
abundance: .
CDR3aa: CASSLKAVEQYF
CDR3nt: TGTGCCAGCAGTTTAAAGGCGGTCGAGCAGTACTTC

d_gene: .
j_gene: TRBJ2-3
v_gene: TRBV7-3
abundance: .
CDR3aa: CASSLRGEMDTQYF
CDR3nt: TGTGCCAGCAGCTTAAGGGGGGAGATGGATACGCAGTATTTT

d_gene: .
j_gene: TRBJ1-5
v_gene: TRBV28
abundance: .
CDR3aa: CASSHPQPQHF
CDR3nt: TGTGCCAGCAGTCATCCTCAGCCCCAGCATTTT

d_gene: .
j_gene: TRBJ2-2
v_gene: TRBV7-3
abundance: .
CDR3aa: CASSLVGNTGELFF
CDR3nt: TGTGCCAGCAGCTTAGTCGGGAACACCGGGGAGCTGTTTTTT

d_gene: .
j_gene: TRBJ2-7
v_gene: TRBV28
abundance: .
CDR3aa: CASIPDSRSSYEQYF
CDR3nt: TGTGCCAGCATTCCCGACAGCAGAAGCTCCTACGAGCAGTACTTC

d_gene: .
j_gene: TRBJ1-2
v_gene: TRBV9
abundance: .
CDR3aa: CASSAVEGSGYTF
CDR3nt: TGTGCCAGCAGCGCAGTAGAGGGAAGCGGCTACACCTTC

d_gene: .
j_gene: TRBJ2-5
v_gene: TRBV19
abundance: .
CDR3aa: CASRTEEHSYETQYF
CDR3nt: TGTGCCAGTAGAACCGAGGAACATAGTTACGAGACCCAGTACTTC